The 11 T cell receptor beta chains in this list originate from one sample, sequenced in a study of blood T cell repertoires in COVID-19. Generated by immunoSEQ multiplex PCR, the TCRdb table keeps only in-frame clones and is missing some. The data show fewer than 40,000 clones, 85% seen once. Material for sequencing was peripheral blood. The origin of the receptors is a man older than 75 with active COVID-19.

A note on this clone: Other DNA variants within this sample encode the same CDR3. This chain joins TRBV7-9 and TRBJ2-3, with D possibly being TRBD1 (5 bases). V lost 2 bases and J 0 bases, leaving 6 bases between the germline ends. Germline-derived CDR1 and CDR2 are SEHNR and FQNEAQ (reference sequence). The CDR3 consists of 14 residues. CDR3 sequence: CASSLQGSTDTQYF. CDR3 coding DNA: TGTGCCAGCAGCTTACAGGGAAGCACAGATACGCAGTATTTT.

The chain uses TRBV6-5 and TRBJ2-1, with a tentative D call TRBD1 (6 bases). Between the trimmed V and J ends, which lost 5 bases and 6 bases, there was a span of 17 bases. The germline V gene has CDR1 MNHEY and CDR2 SVGAGI. This CDR3 is built from 15 residues. The CDR3 sequence: CASSPQGFHGNEQFF. DNA for the CDR3: TGTGCCAGCAGTCCACAGGGCTTTCATGGCAATGAGCAGTTCTTC.

V usage is TRBV7-9 and J usage is TRBJ2-6; TRBD2 might be the D (5 bases). V dropped 5 bases and J dropped 4 bases, with 9 bases sitting between them. CDR3 length equals 14 residues. CDR1 and CDR2 (germline): SEHNR, FQNEAQ (reference sequence). CDR3 protein: CASSIRLGANVLTF. DNA of the CDR3: TGTGCCAGCAGCATCCGACTAGGGGCCAACGTCCTGACTTTC.

This chain uses TRBV7-2 with TRBJ2-3, with a weak D call TRBD2 (6 bases). This CDR3 has 15 amino acids. Trimming cost V 1 base and J 2 bases, with 10 bases left between them. In germline, CDR1 is SGHTA, CDR2 FQGNSA. The CDR3 region has the DNA TGTGCCAGCAGCTTAGGACTAGACTTCACAGATACGCAGTATTTT. As protein: CASSLGLDFTDTQYF.

This chain connects TRBV7-3 to TRBJ1-3; maybe TRBD1 (5 bases). The V and J ends lost 2 bases and 1 base respectively, with 15 bases between them. The CDR3 loop spans 17 amino acids. In germline, CDR1 is SGHTA, CDR2 FQGTGA. In DNA, the CDR3 is TGTGCCAGCAGCTTACGTCAGGGTAGAAAATCTGGAAACACCATATATTTT. Its protein is CASSLRQGRKSGNTIYF. Filled out from reference TRBV7-3 and TRBJ1-3, the complete variable domain reads GAGVSQTPSNKVTEKGKYVELRCDPISGHTALYWYRQSLGQGPEFLIYFQGTGAADDSGLPNDRFFAVRPEGSVSTLKIQRTERGDSAVYLCASSLRQGRKSGNTIYFGEGSWLTVV.

This rearrangement joins TRBV9 to TRBJ2-5; D gene uncertain. With 0 bases removed from V and 0 bases from J, the gap between germline ends came to 9 bases. The CDR3 covers 15 residues. CDR1 is SGDLS, CDR2 YYNGEE, per germline. CDR3 protein: CASSVDLGYQETQYF. The CDR3 coding sequence is TGTGCCAGCAGCGTAGATCTAGGTTACCAAGAGACCCAGTACTTC. Together with reference TRBV9 and TRBJ2-5, the CDR3 gives the full variable domain: DSGVTQTPKHLITATGQRVTLRCSPRSGDLSVYWYQQSLDQGLQFLIQYYNGEERAKGNILERFSAQQFPDLHSELNLSSLELGDSALYFCASSVDLGYQETQYFGPGTRLLVL.

The chain recombines TRBV5-1 with TRBJ1-2; D is perhaps TRBD1 (6 bases). The germline gives CDR1 SGHRS, CDR2 YFSETQ. This CDR3 is 14 amino acids long. Trimming stripped 5 bases from V and 1 base from J, with 12 bases between. CDR3 protein: CASRRRQVNYGYTF. The CDR3 nucleotides read TGCGCCAGCAGAAGAAGACAGGTTAACTATGGCTACACCTTC.

The chain joins TRBV19 to TRBJ1-2, with TRBD1 identical over 11 bases. CDR3 size: 16 residues. In germline, CDR1 is LNHDA, CDR2 SQIVND (reference sequence). J was trimmed by 4 bases and V by 6 bases; bases with no gene match: 10. The CDR3 DNA reads as TGTGCCAGTAGCCAACGGACAGGGGGCGGCGGCTATGGCTACACCTTC. Translated, it gives CASSQRTGGGGYGYTF.

This chain joins TRBV3-1 (or the pseudogene TRBV3-2) and TRBJ1-5; D is ambiguous. This CDR3 is built from 14 residues. CDR1 is LGHDT and CDR2 is YNNKEL in the germline V gene (reference sequence). V gave up 6 bases and J gave up 0 bases, with 9 bases separating them. This chain's CDR3 is CASSAGDSNQPQHF. CDR3 DNA sequence: TGTGCCAGCAGTGCGGGCGATAGCAATCAGCCCCAGCATTTT.

The chain combines TRBV5-1 with TRBJ1-1, with D uncertain. The V end lost 1 base, the J end lost 3 bases, and 10 bases lay between the germline ends. The CDR3 is 14 amino acids. Looked up from germline, CDR1 is SGHRS and CDR2 is YFSETQ. The CDR3 nucleotides read TGCGCCAGCAGCTTGCTCGGGGTGGACACTGAAGCTTTCTTT. Protein: CASSLLGVDTEAFF.

The chain carries TRBV4-3 and TRBJ2-1; 7 nucleotides match TRBD1. The J segment lost 4 bases and the V segment lost 1 base, leaving 4 bases of the junction unmatched. In germline, CDR1 is LGHNA, CDR2 YSLEER. The CDR3 covers 15 residues. The CDR3 loop is CASSQGQGDYNEQFF. CDR3 in DNA: TGCGCCAGCAGCCAAGGCCAGGGGGATTACAATGAGCAGTTCTTC.